Presented here are 14 T cell receptor beta chains from one specimen sequenced in a study of T-cell memory formation after mild COVID-19. TCRdb processed the 5' RACE reads anew with MiXCR; each CDR3 protein has one entry. Of approximately 180,000 distinct CDR3 sequences in the sample, around 15% were seen once. Material: PBMCs or a T cell subset sorted from them (not recorded which). These receptor sequences come from an adult woman who had mild COVID-19 (a few samples of this study predate the infection). Cell type and time point are not known.

The chain combines TRBV20-1 with TRBJ2-2; D call uncertain. This CDR3 region has 10 residues. Deletions cut 7 bases from V and 6 bases from J, with 6 bases between. Per the germline V gene, CDR1 is DFQATT and CDR2 is SNEGSKA (reference sequence). CDR3 in DNA: TGCAGTGGGCGTCCCGGGGAGCTGTTTTTT. Amino acids: CSGRPGELFF.

This chain's CDR3 is CASSIYAGLGSYNEQFF. CDR3 coding DNA: TGTGCCAGTAGTATTTATGCCGGGCTAGGATCCTACAATGAGCAGTTCTTC. This chain links TRBV19 with TRBJ2-1; D call uncertain. Germline CDR1 is LNHDA and CDR2 is SQIVND (reference sequence). V shed 3 bases and J shed 1 base, with 16 bases lying between them. The length of the CDR3 is 17 residues.

This sequence joins TRBV7-2 and TRBJ1-6; D gene ambiguous. The germline CDR1 and CDR2 sequences are SGHTA and FQGNSA. The V and J ends lost 0 bases and 7 bases respectively, with 19 bases between them. This CDR3 spans 18 amino acids. CDR3 nucleotides: TGTGCCAGCAGCTTAGCGGCCCCCTCTTTGGGCTGGAATTCACCCCTCCACTTT. This translates into CASSLAAPSLGWNSPLHF.

This clonotype was counted a few times. V is TRBV4-3 and J is TRBJ1-3; TRBD1 might be the D (5 bases). In germline, CDR1 is LGHNA, CDR2 YSLEER. V was clipped by 3 bases and J by 0 bases, with 18 bases between them. There are 18 residues in the CDR3. The CDR3: CASSQGTPRVASGNTIYF. The CDR3 region has the DNA TGCGCCAGCAGCCAGGGGACTCCCCGGGTGGCCTCTGGAAACACCATATATTTT.

This clonotype has just a few counts. The chain joins TRBV6-9 to TRBJ2-7; D is possibly TRBD1 (5 bases). The V end lost 6 bases, the J end lost 9 bases, and 12 bases lay between the germline ends. This CDR3 is built from 11 residues. CDR1 MNHGY and CDR2 SVAAGI come from the germline V gene. The CDR3 protein is CASRTASGQYF. CDR3 DNA sequence: TGTGCCAGCAGGACAGCCTCGGGGCAGTACTTC.

In this sample, this clonotype turned up a few times. Here the CDR3 reads CASTAHPSVGRATQYF. DNA for the CDR3: TGCGCCAGCACTGCGCACCCCTCTGTCGGGAGGGCGACCCAGTACTTC. V is TRBV5-1 and J is TRBJ2-5, with 8 bases that match TRBD2. CDR1 and CDR2 from the germline V gene are SGHRS and YFSETQ. The junction had 17 bases not matched to a gene; V was cut back by 6 bases and J by 7 bases. The CDR3 has 16 residues.

The sample holds many counts of this clonotype. This chain uses TRBV30 with TRBJ2-7; no clear D. V was shortened by 3 bases and J by 0 bases, with 9 bases between the two germline ends. In germline, CDR1 is GTSNPN, CDR2 SVGIG (reference sequence). The CDR3 runs 13 residues. The CDR3 spells CAWRRLDSYEQYF. The CDR3 nucleotides are TGTGCCTGGAGGCGGTTAGACTCCTACGAGCAGTACTTC.

This clonotype has more than one count but fewer than ten. DNA for the CDR3: TGTGCCAGCAGCGTAGGGCAGGGGGTCGAGCAGTACTTC. Amino acids: CASSVGQGVEQYF. The chain recombines TRBV9 with TRBJ2-7; 7 nucleotides line up with TRBD1. The CDR3 length is 13 residues. The germline gives CDR1 SGDLS, CDR2 YYNGEE. The ends lost 0 bases at V and 6 bases at J; junction bases unmatched: 3.

Only a few counts were recorded for this clonotype. The chain uses TRBV5-4 and TRBJ2-2; D might be TRBD2 (6 bases). The germline V gene encodes CDR1 SGHNT and CDR2 YYREEE (reference sequence). Trimming removed 0 bases at V and 3 bases at J, with 12 bases between. This CDR3 region has 16 residues. This chain's CDR3 is CASSLVAGTYTGELFF. CDR3 DNA: TGTGCCAGCAGCTTGGTCGCCGGGACTTACACCGGGGAGCTGTTTTTT. Supplemented by reference TRBV5-4 and TRBJ2-2, the full variable domain reads ETGVTQSPTHLIKTRGQQVTLRCSSQSGHNTVSWYQQALGQGPQFIFQYYREEENGRGNFPPRFSGLQFPNYSSELNVNALELDDSALYLCASSLVAGTYTGELFFGEGSRLTVL.

The chain has TRBV19 and TRBJ2-1; no clear D. The CDR3 spans 15 residues. V was pared by 4 bases and J by 0 bases, with 10 bases between. Germline assignment: CDR1 LNHDA and CDR2 SQIVND (reference sequence). CDR3 bases: TGTGCCAGTAGTAAATCAATTAGCTCCTACAATGAGCAGTTCTTC. This encodes CASSKSISSYNEQFF.

This clonotype has just a few counts. The chain combines TRBV5-1 with TRBJ2-1; TRBD2 matches 8 bases. V lost 1 base, J lost 5 bases, and 2 bases stayed unmatched. Germline-derived CDR1 and CDR2 are SGHRS and YFSETQ. There are 14 residues in the CDR3. CDR3 loop: CASSLWREDNEQFF. The CDR3 DNA follows: TGCGCCAGCAGCTTGTGGCGGGAGGACAATGAGCAGTTCTTC.

This clonotype was seen at least ten times. A read error may account for a junction end that differs from germline. The rearrangement links TRBV5-1 to TRBJ1-1; a possible D gene is TRBD1 (6 bases). This CDR3 contains 14 residues. The V gene's germline CDR1 is SGHRS and CDR2 YFSETQ. The CDR3 sequence is CASSLVGGNTEAFF. The CDR3 nucleotides are TGTGCCAGCAGCTTAGTAGGGGGGAACACTGAAGCTTTCTTT.

This clonotype was seen more than once but under ten times. The chain links TRBV5-1 to TRBJ1-1, with D perhaps matching TRBD1 (5 bases). CDR3 size: 15 residues. V dropped 6 bases and J dropped 5 bases, with 20 bases sitting between them. Germline-derived CDR1 and CDR2 are SGHRS and YFSETQ. In DNA, the CDR3 is TGCGCCAGCAACAACCTTGCGGGGGACGGGACTGAAGCTTTCTTT. It encodes CASNNLAGDGTEAFF.

The chain joins TRBV6-5 to TRBJ2-7; D remains unclear. Germline values: CDR1 MNHEY, CDR2 SVGAGI. V was trimmed by 6 bases and J by 4 bases, leaving 7 bases between them. CDR3 length: 11 residues. As DNA, the CDR3 is TGTGCCAGCAGGATTTCATACGAGCAGTACTTC. This translates into CASRISYEQYF.